This record covers a single T cell receptor beta chain. The CDR3 has 16 amino acids. Germline V gene data show CDR1 as SGHRS and CDR2 as YFSETQ. The V segment lost 0 bases and the J segment 4 bases; nucleotides outside the gene matches: 7. Original methodology: The authors estimated nucleated cell counts from reference gene primer amplification. This table comes from immunoSEQ multiplex PCR, and its TCRdb copy is limited to in-frame clones, with some not included. That table gives V, J and clone size, and the DNA gave D and trimming. This sample has nearly 80,000 clones, with less than 90% found just once. These data belong to a study of blood T cell repertoires in COVID-19. As for the study in general: The study drew acute and convalescent COVID-19 samples from the United States, Italy and Spain. T cells, B-cell-depleted T cells, or PBMCs provided the cDNA or gDNA that served as material.

The receptor comes from a man aged 50 to 60 with acute or convalescent COVID-19. V and J are TRBV5-1 and TRBJ2-7, with 10 bases identical to TRBD1. Sequencing was done on a sample of peripheral blood. The CDR3 coding sequence is TGCGCCAGCAGCTTGGCGCCCCCGGGACAGGGGTACGAGCAGTACTTC. Protein product: CASSLAPPGQGYEQYF.